The 17 T cell receptor beta chains below all came from one sample that was sequenced in a study of OX40 agonist ivuxolimab in advanced cancers. The table came from immunoSEQ multiplex PCR; TCRdb's copy has only in-frame clones and leaves some out. The sample records 83,000 or so clones, roughly nine tenths being singletons. Material: CD4+ or CD8+ T cells sorted from blood, obtained in a trial of the OX40 agonist ivuxolimab. These receptors all stem from an adult with an advanced solid tumor such as melanoma, head and neck, liver or kidney cancer.

This rearrangement joins TRBV6-5 to TRBJ1-2; 9 nucleotides line up with TRBD1. Losses at the gene ends were 4 bases for V and 3 bases for J; bases not matched to a gene: 6. The germline gives CDR1 MNHEY, CDR2 SVGAGI. This CDR3 spans 15 amino acids. This CDR3 is CASSSPGQGHYGYTF. CDR3 sequence (DNA): TGTGCCAGCAGTTCCCCGGGACAGGGCCACTATGGCTACACCTTC.

The rearrangement uses TRBV4-2 and TRBJ1-1, with D maybe TRBD1 (5 bases). Trimming took 4 bases from V and 5 from J, leaving 11 bases between them. The CDR3 runs 13 residues. Germline CDR1 LGHNA, CDR2 YNFKEQ. As DNA, the CDR3 is TGTGCCAGCAGCCGTTTTGAGGGGACTGAAGCTTTCTTT. Residues: CASSRFEGTEAFF.

In DNA, the CDR3 is TGCGCCAGCAGCTTGACTAGCGGGAGTGGGTCCTACAATGAGCAGTTCTTC. Translating gives CASSLTSGSGSYNEQFF. This chain links TRBV5-1 with TRBJ2-1; 11 nucleotides match TRBD2. The CDR3 is made up of 17 amino acids. J was trimmed by 1 base and V by 1 base; bases with no gene match: 4. Germline lookup yields CDR1 SGHRS and CDR2 YFSETQ.

The table lists this clone with a few counts. The V and J genes are TRBV2 and TRBJ1-5, with 7 nucleotides matching TRBD1. Looked up from germline, CDR1 is SNHLY and CDR2 is FYNNEI. Trimming at V came to 8 bases and at J to 2 bases, leaving 3 bases not matched to a gene. CDR3 length: 13 amino acids. In DNA, the CDR3 is TGTGCCAGCCGGGACAGCGGCAATCAGCCCCAGCATTTT. It yields the protein CASRDSGNQPQHF.

This chain uses TRBV19 with TRBJ2-5; the D is unclear. Germline lookup yields CDR1 LNHDA and CDR2 SQIVND (reference sequence). The CDR3 sequence is 14 residues long. The V end lost 7 bases, the J end lost 0 bases, and 12 bases lay between the germline ends. The CDR3, as DNA: TGTGCCAGTAAGGATTCAGGATACCAAGAGACCCAGTACTTC. It yields the protein CASKDSGYQETQYF.

This chain joins TRBV7-9 and TRBJ1-1; D unclear. The CDR3 loop spans 12 amino acids. Germline V CDR1 and CDR2: SEHNR, FQNEAQ (reference sequence). With 1 base removed from V and 6 bases from J, the gap between germline ends came to 6 bases. The CDR3 DNA reads TGTGCCAGCAGCTTAGAGGTGGCTGAAGCTTTCTTT. Residues: CASSLEVAEAFF.

The rearrangement joins TRBV4-3 to TRBJ2-2; 8 positions match TRBD2. The CDR3 is made up of 16 amino acids. Trimming cost V 4 bases and J 3 bases; bases outside gene matches: 7. Germline values: CDR1 LGHNA, CDR2 YSLEER. In DNA, the CDR3 is TGCGCCAGCAGCCGAGGGGCGGGAGGCGACACCGGGGAGCTGTTTTTT. Encoded protein: CASSRGAGGDTGELFF.

V and J are TRBV6-5 and TRBJ1-2; unclear D gene. V was clipped by 7 bases and J by 4 bases, with 13 bases between them. The CDR3 runs to 13 residues. Germline V gives CDR1 MNHEY, CDR2 SVGAGI. CDR3: CASIGSSSYGYTF. The CDR3 DNA reads TGTGCCAGCATCGGATCGTCTTCCTATGGCTACACCTTC.

This rearrangement joins TRBV6-1 to TRBJ1-4; D is unresolved. Trimming cost V 3 bases and J 4 bases, with 3 bases left between them. Germline loops: CDR1 MNHNS, CDR2 SASEGT. CDR3 size: 12 residues. Here the CDR3 reads CASSEGNEKLFF. The CDR3 nucleotides read TGTGCCAGCAGTGAGGGTAATGAAAAACTGTTTTTT.

CDR3 sequence reads: CASGLSQGYEQYF. In DNA form, the CDR3 reads TGTGCTAGTGGTTTGTCACAGGGCTACGAGCAGTACTTC. This chain uses TRBV12-5 with TRBJ2-7, with D perhaps matching TRBD1 (6 bases). CDR1 LGHNT and CDR2 FRNRAP come from the germline V gene. Between the trimmed V and J ends, which lost 2 bases and 3 bases, there was a span of 8 bases. The CDR3 has 13 amino acids.

The chain recombines TRBV7-9 with TRBJ2-7; tentative D call: TRBD1 (5 bases). Germline V CDR1 and CDR2: SEHNR, FQNEAQ (reference sequence). Trimming pared 2 bases from V and 5 bases from J, leaving 16 bases between. The CDR3 sequence is 15 residues long. CDR3 amino acids: CASSLKQGPLDEQYF. The CDR3 DNA reads as TGTGCCAGCAGCTTAAAGCAGGGTCCCCTCGACGAGCAGTACTTC.

The V and J genes are TRBV6-9 and TRBJ2-7, with D possibly being TRBD1 (6 bases). Trimming stripped 8 bases from V and 6 bases from J, with 17 bases between. Germline V CDR1 and CDR2: MNHGY, SVAAGI. This CDR3 comprises 13 residues. The CDR3 here is CASRGSGVGEQYF. CDR3 DNA sequence: TGTGCCAGCCGAGGCTCAGGGGTCGGCGAGCAGTACTTC.

The chain is built from TRBV27 and TRBJ1-1; no reliable D call. This CDR3 comprises 14 residues. The germline gives CDR1 MNHEY, CDR2 SMNVEV (reference sequence). V was shortened by 5 bases and J by 0 bases, with 10 bases between the two germline ends. The CDR3 region is CASSPGLMNTEAFF. The CDR3 bases are TGTGCCAGCAGTCCGGGTCTTATGAACACTGAAGCTTTCTTT.

This chain joins TRBV10-3 and TRBJ2-7, with TRBD1 matching 10 bases. CDR1 is ENHRY, CDR2 SYGVKD, per germline. J gave up 3 bases and V 8 bases, and 4 bases lay outside the gene matches. This CDR3 contains 13 residues. The CDR3 protein is CAIGGQGLYEQYF. The CDR3 nucleotides read TGTGCCATCGGGGGACAGGGGCTCTACGAGCAGTACTTC.

This clone was seen just once. The rearrangement joins TRBV19 to TRBJ2-2; the match to TRBD2 covers 11 bases. The CDR3 is 15 residues long. Trimming took 4 bases from V and 7 from J; bases not matched to a gene: 5. CDR1 is LNHDA, CDR2 SQIVND, per germline (reference sequence). This CDR3 is CASSTGTSGYGELFF. CDR3 bases: TGTGCCAGTAGTACAGGGACTAGCGGCTACGGGGAGCTGTTTTTT.

This sequence joins TRBV7-2 and TRBJ2-5; 9 bases map to TRBD1. This CDR3 has 15 amino acids. Germline V gives CDR1 SGHTA, CDR2 FQGNSA. Germline trimming cut 1 base from V and 2 bases from J; bases unmatched to any gene: 2. The CDR3 DNA reads TGTGCCAGCAGCTTAGGGGACAGGGATCAAGAGACCCAGTACTTC. Residues: CASSLGDRDQETQYF. Variable domain in full (rest from reference TRBV7-2 and TRBJ2-5): GAGVSQSPSNKVTEKGKDVELRCDPISGHTALYWYRQSLGQGLEFLIYFQGNSAPDKSGLPSDRFSAERTGGSVSTLTIQRTQQEDSAVYLCASSLGDRDQETQYFGPGTRLLVL.

The chain links TRBV5-5 to TRBJ2-7; tentative D call: TRBD1 (5 bases). The germline V gene encodes CDR1 SGHKS and CDR2 YYEKEE (reference sequence). The CDR3 loop spans 15 amino acids. V was cut by 1 base and J by 3 bases, with 14 bases left in between. In nucleotides, the CDR3 is TGTGCCAGCAGCTTGTCACCCCAGGGCCTCTACGAGCAGTACTTC. Amino acids: CASSLSPQGLYEQYF.